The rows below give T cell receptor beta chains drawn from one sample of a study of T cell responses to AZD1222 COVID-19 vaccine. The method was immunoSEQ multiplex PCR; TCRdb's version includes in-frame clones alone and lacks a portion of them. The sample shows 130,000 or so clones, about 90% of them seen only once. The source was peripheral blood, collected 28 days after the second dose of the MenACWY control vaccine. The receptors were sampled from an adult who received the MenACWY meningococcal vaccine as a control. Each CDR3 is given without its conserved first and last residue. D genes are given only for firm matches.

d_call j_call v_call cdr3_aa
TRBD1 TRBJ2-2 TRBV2 ASRAPGQGAGELF
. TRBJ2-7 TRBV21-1 ASRQWGCEQY
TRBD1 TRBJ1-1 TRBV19 ASKNRGQNTEAF
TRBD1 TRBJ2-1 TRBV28 ASSLSPDRGSYNEQF
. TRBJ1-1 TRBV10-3 AIQGQSDTEAF
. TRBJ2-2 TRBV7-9 ASSLDTGELF
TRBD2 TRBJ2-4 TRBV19 ASSPSGLADAKNIQY
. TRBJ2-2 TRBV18 ASSPEGLTGELF
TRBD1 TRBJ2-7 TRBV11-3 ASSLDSGQGNKQY
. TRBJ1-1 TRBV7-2 ASSLGYSSNTEAF
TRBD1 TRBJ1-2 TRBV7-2 ASSLETGRYGYT
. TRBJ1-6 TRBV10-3 AISVSDSPLH
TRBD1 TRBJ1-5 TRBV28 ASSLYVGTGDQPQH
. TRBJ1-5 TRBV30 AWSTGGTGGQH
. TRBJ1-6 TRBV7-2 ASSPDPGNSPLH
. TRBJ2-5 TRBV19 ASSINRQETQY
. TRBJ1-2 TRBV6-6 ASSYAGTANYGYT
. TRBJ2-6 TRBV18 ASHRSGANVLT
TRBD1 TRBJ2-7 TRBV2 ASGTDPYEQY
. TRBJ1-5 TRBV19 ASSSGAGGRNQPQH
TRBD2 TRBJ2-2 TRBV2 ASSEGLGGTGELF
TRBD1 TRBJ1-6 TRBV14 ASRERPRDSDSPLH
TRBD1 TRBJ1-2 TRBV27 ASSWTGGMYGYT
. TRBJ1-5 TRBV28 ASSLPTEYSNQPQH
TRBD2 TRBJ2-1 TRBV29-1 SVEGWAGVGEQF
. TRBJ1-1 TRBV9 ASSSTVNTEAF